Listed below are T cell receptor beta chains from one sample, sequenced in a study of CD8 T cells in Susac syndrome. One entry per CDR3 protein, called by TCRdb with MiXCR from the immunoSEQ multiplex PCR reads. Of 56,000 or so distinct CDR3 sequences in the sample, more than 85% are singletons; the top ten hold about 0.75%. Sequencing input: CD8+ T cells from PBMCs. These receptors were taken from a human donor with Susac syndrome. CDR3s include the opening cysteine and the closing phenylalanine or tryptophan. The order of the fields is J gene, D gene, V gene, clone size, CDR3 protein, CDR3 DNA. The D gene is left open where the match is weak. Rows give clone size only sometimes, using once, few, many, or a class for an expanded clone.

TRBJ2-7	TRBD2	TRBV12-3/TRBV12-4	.	CASSLTLAGPSAEQYF	TGTGCCAGCAGTCTAACCCTAGCGGGGCCGTCGGCCGAGCAGTACTTC
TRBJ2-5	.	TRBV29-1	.	CSAEGGTLYQETQYF	TGCAGCGCTGAAGGGGGGACTTTGTACCAAGAGACCCAGTACTTC
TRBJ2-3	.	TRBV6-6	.	CASSYGDTQYF	TGTGCCAGCAGTTACGGAGATACGCAGTATTTT
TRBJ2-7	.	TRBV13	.	CASSLAGTSYEQYF	TGTGCCAGCAGCTTAGCCGGGACCTCCTACGAGCAGTACTTC
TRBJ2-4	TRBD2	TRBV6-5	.	CASSYGLAGNIQYF	TGTGCCAGCAGTTACGGGCTAGCGGGAAACATTCAGTACTTC
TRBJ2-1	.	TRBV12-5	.	CASGSMDITYNEQFF	TGTGCTAGTGGTTCCATGGACATTACCTACAATGAGCAGTTCTTC
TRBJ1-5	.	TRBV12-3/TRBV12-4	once	CASTERGQPQHF	TGTGCCAGCACCGAAAGGGGCCAGCCCCAGCATTTT
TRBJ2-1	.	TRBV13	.	CASSLGGGAYNEQFF	TGTGCCAGCAGCTTAGGCGGGGGAGCCTACAATGAGCAGTTCTTC
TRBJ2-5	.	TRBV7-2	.	CASSLEGWGRETQYF	TGTGCCAGCAGCTTGGAGGGGTGGGGCCGAGAGACCCAGTACTTC
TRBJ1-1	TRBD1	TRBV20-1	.	CSARTGETEAFF	TGCAGTGCTAGGACAGGGGAAACTGAAGCTTTCTTT
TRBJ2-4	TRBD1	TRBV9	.	CASSPTGSPLIQYF	TGTGCCAGCAGCCCGACAGGGTCCCCCCTTATTCAGTACTTC
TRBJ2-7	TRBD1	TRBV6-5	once	CASSPDRVGYEQYF	TGTGCCAGCAGCCCCGACAGGGTTGGCTACGAGCAGTACTTC
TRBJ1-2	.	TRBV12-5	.	CASGLAPFYGYTF	TGTGCTAGTGGTTTAGCCCCGTTCTATGGCTACACCTTC
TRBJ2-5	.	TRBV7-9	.	CASLWTIQETQYF	TGTGCCTCACTGTGGACGATTCAAGAGACCCAGTACTTC
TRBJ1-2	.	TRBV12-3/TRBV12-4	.	CASTPRDYGYTF	TGTGCCAGCACTCCCAGGGACTATGGCTACACCTTC
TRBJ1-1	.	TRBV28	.	CASRTSRAGMNTEAFF	TGTGCCAGCAGGACTTCTCGGGCAGGTATGAACACTGAAGCTTTCTTT
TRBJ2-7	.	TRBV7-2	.	CASSLNRVHYEQYF	TGTGCCAGCAGCTTAAACCGGGTCCACTACGAGCAGTACTTC
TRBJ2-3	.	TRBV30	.	CAWSRGLDTDTQYF	TGTGCCTGGAGTCGGGGGCTGGACACAGATACGCAGTATTTT
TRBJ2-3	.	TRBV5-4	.	CASSLLSGGTDTQYF	TGTGCCAGCAGCTTGCTTAGCGGCGGCACAGATACGCAGTATTTT
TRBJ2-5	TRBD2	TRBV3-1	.	CASSQVGETSPYQETQYF	TGTGCCAGCAGCCAAGTAGGGGAGACTAGCCCGTACCAAGAGACCCAGTACTTC
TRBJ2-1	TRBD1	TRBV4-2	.	CASSQDRDSYNEQFF	TGTGCCAGCAGCCAAGATCGGGACAGCTACAATGAGCAGTTCTTC
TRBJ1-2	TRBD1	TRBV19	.	CASSPHGDRAPGGYTF	TGTGCCAGTAGTCCTCATGGGGACAGGGCCCCCGGTGGCTACACCTTC
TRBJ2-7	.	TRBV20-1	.	CSARDGLGSYEQYF	TGCAGTGCTAGGGACGGATTGGGATCCTACGAGCAGTACTTC
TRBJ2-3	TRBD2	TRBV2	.	CASSKILTSGGAGTDTQYF	TGTGCCAGCAGTAAGATTTTGACTAGCGGGGGGGCCGGCACAGATACGCAGTATTTT
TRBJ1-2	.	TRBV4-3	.	CASSQDPTDIVGYTF	TGCGCCAGCAGCCAAGATCCGACTGACATCGTTGGCTACACCTTC
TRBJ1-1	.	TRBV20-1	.	CSALRANTEAFF	TGCAGTGCCCTACGGGCAAACACTGAAGCTTTCTTT
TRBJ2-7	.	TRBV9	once	CASSVDGSADEQYF	TGTGCCAGCAGCGTAGACGGCTCCGCAGACGAGCAGTACTTC
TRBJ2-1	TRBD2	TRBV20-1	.	CSARVRGVSSYNEQFF	TGCAGTGCTAGAGTGCGGGGGGTTAGCTCCTACAATGAGCAGTTCTTC
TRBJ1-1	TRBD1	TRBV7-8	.	CASSSTWDSDDTEAFF	TGTGCCAGCAGCTCCACTTGGGACAGTGACGACACTGAAGCTTTCTTT
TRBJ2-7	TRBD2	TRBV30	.	CAWRTGLIDEQYF	TGTGCCTGGAGAACGGGACTAATCGACGAGCAGTACTTC
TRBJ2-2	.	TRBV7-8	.	CASRPTRGRKNTGELFF	TGTGCCAGCAGACCTACCCGGGGACGGAAGAACACCGGGGAGCTGTTTTTT
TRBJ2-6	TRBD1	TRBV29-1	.	CSVPTGQAISGANVLTF	TGCAGCGTTCCAACGGGACAGGCGATCTCTGGGGCCAACGTCCTGACTTTC